These 22 T cell receptor beta chains originate from one sample sequenced in a study of a mutant IDH1 vaccine in newly diagnosed glioma. For these receptors, no antigen is known. Time point noted: week 35, safety follow-up. The content of each vaccine dose was 300 ug of mutant IDH1 20-mer peptide, and topical imiquimod accompanied it. Using immunoSEQ multiplex PCR, the repertoire was profiled, and TCRdb retains in-frame clones only, with some absent. The sample lists approximately 50,000 clones; 86% were seen once. The input for sequencing was PBMCs, taken from a glioma patient whose treatment included an IDH1 peptide vaccine. The receptors shown here come from a man between 35 and 55 years old with glioma.

This clone is a singleton in its sample. The CDR3: CASSQDSTRGHNEQFF. The DNA of the CDR3 is TGTGCCAGCAGCCAAGATTCGACTAGAGGGCACAATGAGCAGTTCTTC. J is TRBJ2-1 and V is TRBV4-2, with D perhaps TRBD2 (6 bases). With 0 bases removed from V and 5 bases from J, the gap between germline ends came to 14 bases. The CDR3 runs 16 residues. The germline CDR1 and CDR2 sequences are LGHNA and YNFKEQ.

J is TRBJ2-1 and V is TRBV9; 7 bases are shared with TRBD2. CDR1 is SGDLS, CDR2 YYNGEE, per germline. With V trimmed by 0 bases and J by 3 bases, 3 bases remained unmatched. This CDR3 has 15 amino acids. The CDR3 DNA sequence: TGTGCCAGCAGCGTAGGACTAGCAGTCTACAATGAGCAGTTCTTC. It yields the protein CASSVGLAVYNEQFF.

The chain uses TRBV4-1 and TRBJ2-7; D is unresolved. Germline loops: CDR1 MGHRA, CDR2 YSYEKL. The CDR3 is 13 residues long. Deletions cut 0 bases from V and 6 bases from J, with 9 bases between. The CDR3 is CASSQEGRPEQYF. The CDR3 DNA reads as TGCGCCAGCAGCCAAGAAGGTCGTCCCGAGCAGTACTTC.

The chain combines TRBV11-2 with TRBJ2-1, with a weak D call TRBD2 (6 bases). CDR3 size: 14 residues. Germline V gene sequence: CDR1 SGHAT, CDR2 FQNNGV. Deletions cut 1 base from V and 11 bases from J, with 15 bases between. The CDR3 DNA reads TGTGCCAGCAGCTTAGGGCCTCTGGAGGGGAAGCAGTTCTTC. Protein product: CASSLGPLEGKQFF.

V is TRBV7-9 and J is TRBJ1-1; D is unclear. From germline, CDR1 is SEHNR and CDR2 FQNEAQ (reference sequence). Trimming removed 5 bases from V and 4 bases from J, with 11 bases in between. CDR3 size: 13 residues. CDR3 nucleotide sequence: TGTGCCAGCAGCCCAGACTACGGCACTGAAGCTTTCTTT. This encodes CASSPDYGTEAFF. Based on the CDR3 plus reference TRBV7-9 and TRBJ1-1, the full variable domain is DTGVSQNPRHKITKRGQNVTFRCDPISEHNRLYWYRQTLGQGPEFLTYFQNEAQLEKSRLLSDRFSAERPKGSFSTLEIQRTEQGDSAMYLCASSPDYGTEAFFGQGTRLTVV.

This chain links TRBV7-2 with TRBJ2-4; D remains ambiguous. V lost 0 bases and J lost 11, with 11 bases in between. This CDR3 is 13 amino acids long. CDR1 is SGHTA, CDR2 FQGNSA, per germline. The CDR3 sequence is CASSLAGFDVQYF. CDR3 bases: TGTGCCAGCAGCTTAGCGGGGTTTGACGTTCAGTACTTC.

The V gene is TRBV7-9, the J gene TRBJ2-2, with D possibly TRBD1 on 6 matching bases. CDR3 length: 15 residues. V lost 6 bases and J 0 bases, leaving 11 bases between the germline ends. From germline, CDR1 is SEHNR and CDR2 FQNEAQ (reference sequence). The CDR3 spells CASRGAAANTGELFF. The CDR3 nucleotides are TGTGCCAGCAGGGGGGCAGCCGCGAACACCGGGGAGCTGTTTTTT.

This clone is labeled medium-sized. The chain recombines TRBV14 with TRBJ1-1; tentatively, D is TRBD1 (6 bases). CDR1 and CDR2 from the germline V gene are SGHDN and FVKESK. This CDR3 region has 14 residues. Trimming stripped 0 bases from V and 11 bases from J, with 16 bases between. This chain's CDR3 is CASSQDMRQVTAFF. Here the CDR3 DNA reads TGTGCCAGCAGCCAAGATATGAGACAGGTGACGGCTTTCTTT.

The chain couples TRBV5-1 to TRBJ2-5; D is ambiguous. V lost 1 base and J lost 5, with 9 bases in between. Germline V lookup: CDR1 SGHRS, CDR2 YFSETQ. CDR3 size: 13 residues. CDR3 protein: CASSLLVSETQYF. The CDR3 DNA follows: TGCGCCAGCAGCTTGCTGGTCTCGGAGACCCAGTACTTC. The full variable domain, in which reference TRBV5-1 and TRBJ2-5 provide the parts outside the CDR3, is KAGVTQTPRYLIKTRGQQVTLSCSPISGHRSVSWYQQTPGQGLQFLFEYFSETQRNKGNFPGRFSGRQFSNSRSEMNVSTLELGDSALYLCASSLLVSETQYFGPGTRLLVL.

V and J are TRBV7-6 and TRBJ1-2, with 8 bases lining up with TRBD1. Germline CDR1 and CDR2: SGHVS and FNYEAQ. This CDR3 region has 15 residues. V trimming: 4 bases; J trimming: 2 bases; junction bases outside the gene matches: 6. CDR3 protein: CASSSRQGLNYGYTF. CDR3 DNA: TGTGCCAGCAGCTCCCGACAGGGGTTGAACTATGGCTACACCTTC. Filled out from reference TRBV7-6 and TRBJ1-2, the complete variable domain reads GAGVSQSPRYKVTKRGQDVALRCDPISGHVSLYWYRQALGQGPEFLTYFNYEAQQDKSGLPNDRFSAERPEGSISTLTIQRTEQRDSAMYRCASSSRQGLNYGYTFGSGTRLTVV.

This clone was counted once. V is TRBV5-1 and J is TRBJ1-2; D not certain. This CDR3 has 15 amino acids. CDR1 and CDR2 from the germline V gene are SGHRS and YFSETQ. V was pared by 0 bases and J by 4 bases, with 13 bases between. CDR3 in DNA: TGCGCCAGCAGCTTGGGGAGCCGCTCCTTCTATGGCTACACCTTC. Its translation: CASSLGSRSFYGYTF.

The chain employs TRBV4-1 and TRBJ1-5; D unresolved. The germline CDR1 and CDR2 sequences are MGHRA and YSYEKL. There are 11 residues in the CDR3. The V end lost 6 bases, the J end lost 1 base, and 1 base lay between the germline ends. The CDR3 loop is CASRSNQPQHF. Here the CDR3 DNA reads TGCGCCAGCAGGAGCAATCAGCCCCAGCATTTT.

J is TRBJ2-3 and V is TRBV5-1; either TRBD1 or TRBD2 may fit D (5 bases each). Germline-derived CDR1 and CDR2 are SGHRS and YFSETQ. The CDR3 consists of 17 residues. V lost 0 bases and J 2 bases, leaving 16 bases between the germline ends. CDR3 sequence reads: CASSLGLGERVTDTQYF. CDR3 DNA: TGCGCCAGCAGCTTGGGATTGGGGGAGAGGGTCACAGATACGCAGTATTTT. The whole variable domain, remainder taken from reference TRBV5-1 and TRBJ2-3, is KAGVTQTPRYLIKTRGQQVTLSCSPISGHRSVSWYQQTPGQGLQFLFEYFSETQRNKGNFPGRFSGRQFSNSRSEMNVSTLELGDSALYLCASSLGLGERVTDTQYFGPGTRLTVL.

The sample holds one count of this clone. This chain connects TRBV6-5 to TRBJ2-4; 9 bases map to TRBD1. Germline CDR1 is MNHEY and CDR2 is SVGAGI. J gave up 8 bases and V 4 bases, and 3 bases lay outside the gene matches. The CDR3 consists of 13 residues. The CDR3 sequence is CASSWGQGDIQYF. CDR3 nucleotide sequence: TGTGCCAGCAGTTGGGGACAGGGCGACATTCAGTACTTC.

This clone was counted a few times. This rearrangement joins TRBV11-1 to TRBJ2-5, with D possibly called TRBD1 or TRBD2 (5 bases each). CDR3 length equals 14 residues. V shed 4 bases and J shed 3 bases, with 12 bases lying between them. CDR1 is SGHAT, CDR2 FQDESV, per germline (reference sequence). The CDR3 bases are TGTGCCAGCAGCTCCCGGGACCGAGAAGAGACCCAGTACTTC. It is translated as CASSSRDREETQYF.

The chain couples TRBV19 to TRBJ2-7; the D gene is possibly TRBD1 (5 bases). Germline CDR1 is LNHDA and CDR2 is SQIVND (reference sequence). The CDR3 totals 17 residues. Trimming pared 2 bases from V and 2 bases from J, leaving 19 bases between. The CDR3 sequence is CASSIRVSQEGAYEQYF. In DNA form, the CDR3 reads TGTGCCAGTAGTATAAGGGTCTCGCAGGAAGGGGCCTACGAGCAGTACTTC. Full variable domain (outside the CDR3, taken from reference TRBV19 and TRBJ2-7): DGGITQSPKYLFRKEGQNVTLSCEQNLNHDAMYWYRQDPGQGLRLIYYSQIVNDFQKGDIAEGYSVSREKKESFPLTVTSAQKNPTAFYLCASSIRVSQEGAYEQYFGPGTRLTVT.

The gene calls are TRBV7-8 and TRBJ2-7; weak D call: TRBD1 (6 bases). Germline loops: CDR1 SGHVS, CDR2 FQNEAQ. CDR3 size: 11 residues. Trimming cost V 3 bases and J 7 bases, with 7 bases left between them. CDR3 sequence reads: CASSFQGEQYF. Here the CDR3 DNA reads TGTGCCAGCAGCTTTCAGGGGGAGCAGTACTTC.

The table lists this clone with a count of one. The chain recombines TRBV7-6 with TRBJ2-7, with a tentative D call TRBD2 (6 bases). The V and J ends lost 5 bases and 5 bases respectively, with 19 bases between them. Germline V gene data show CDR1 as SGHVS and CDR2 as FNYEAQ. This CDR3 is built from 15 residues. The CDR3 here is CASSVRVRGFDEQYF. The DNA for the CDR3 is TGTGCCAGCAGCGTACGGGTCCGGGGGTTCGACGAGCAGTACTTC.

The rearrangement links TRBV7-2 to TRBJ1-2, with 9 bases that match TRBD1. CDR1 is SGHTA and CDR2 is FQGNSA in the germline V gene. The CDR3 has 14 amino acids. V was clipped by 5 bases and J by 7 bases; unmatched bases: 8. CDR3 nucleotides: TGTGCCAGCAGCCCGGTGGGACAGGGCTCTGGCTACACCTTC. Translated: CASSPVGQGSGYTF.

Note on this clone: One end of the junction fails to match germline, which may point to a read error. This sequence joins TRBV7-7 and TRBJ2-5, with 8 bases lining up with TRBD1. Germline V CDR1 and CDR2: SSHAT, FNYEAQ (reference sequence). The CDR3 extends over 15 amino acids. CDR3 in amino acids: CASSLAGQGTETQYF. CDR3 in DNA: TGTGCTAGCAGCTTAGCAGGACAGGGCACCGAGACCCAGTACTTC. Full variable domain (remainder filled in from reference TRBV7-7 and TRBJ2-5): GAGVSQSPRYKVTKRGQDVTLRCDPISSHATLYWYQQALGQGPEFLTYFNYEAQPDKSGLPSDRFSAERPEGSISTLTIQRTEQRDSAMYRCASSLAGQGTETQYFGPGTRLLVL.

The chain uses TRBV6-1 and TRBJ1-2; 7 bases map to TRBD1. V dropped 6 bases and J dropped 0; count of bases not matched to a gene: 7. CDR1 and CDR2 (germline): MNHNS, SASEGT. The CDR3 totals 15 residues. The CDR3 here is CASRDRQGSNYGYTF. CDR3 DNA sequence: TGTGCCAGCAGGGACCGACAGGGTTCTAACTATGGCTACACCTTC.

In nucleotides, the CDR3 is TGTGCCAGCAGCTTAGTCGGGGTCGACTATGGCTACACCTTC. Protein product: CASSLVGVDYGYTF. The J gene is TRBJ1-2, the V gene TRBV7-8; no clear D gene. The CDR3 contains 14 residues. V was cut by 1 base and J by 3 bases, with 9 bases left in between. Germline CDR1 and CDR2: SGHVS and FQNEAQ.